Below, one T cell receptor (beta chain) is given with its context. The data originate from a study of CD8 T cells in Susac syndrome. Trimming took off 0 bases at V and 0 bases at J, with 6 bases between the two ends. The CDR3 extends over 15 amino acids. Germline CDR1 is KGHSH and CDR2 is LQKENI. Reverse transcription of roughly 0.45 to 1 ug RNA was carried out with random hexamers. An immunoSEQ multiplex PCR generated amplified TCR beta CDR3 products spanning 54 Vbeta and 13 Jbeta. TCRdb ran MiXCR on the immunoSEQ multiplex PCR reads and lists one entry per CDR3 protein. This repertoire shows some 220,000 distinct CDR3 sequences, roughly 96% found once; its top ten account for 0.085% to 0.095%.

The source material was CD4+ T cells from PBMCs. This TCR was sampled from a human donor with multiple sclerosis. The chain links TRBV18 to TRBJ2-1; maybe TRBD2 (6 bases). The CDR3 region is CASSPPGGSYNEQFF. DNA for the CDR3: TGTGCCAGCTCACCACCGGGAGGCTCCTACAATGAGCAGTTCTTC.